This TCR beta chain was recorded in a study of cytomegalovirus exposure and HLA in healthy donors. As regards this clone: Antigen unknown.

Overall study findings and caveats: Roughly uniform sequencing depth across donors was assumed, possibly incorrectly. The authors enumerated 150 to 200 TCR beta chains as linked to cytomegalovirus. Sequencing likely produced, as an artifact, a cluster of highly shared sequence variants. In an earlier analysis, productive rearrangement rates for most beta V segments clustered near 87% or 30%.

This CDR3 region has 14 residues. The ends were cut back, 2 bases at V and 5 bases at J, with 13 bases in the middle. Per germline, CDR1 MNHEY and CDR2 SVGAGI. Researchers ran the PCR with 60 Vbeta and 13 Jbeta primers. Clones were read by immunoSEQ multiplex PCR, and TCRdb kept only the in-frame ones, dropping some. This repertoire shows 160,000 or so clones, around 84% found once; its top ten account for under 2%. Sequencing was performed on PBMCs. The chain combines TRBV6-5 with TRBJ2-7; D not certain. The receptor's source is a man aged 18 to 30 in good health and CMV-seronegative. In DNA form, the CDR3 reads TGTGCCAGCAGTTACACTATTGGTAACAACGAGCAGTACTTC. It is translated as CASSYTIGNNEQYF.